This paragraph reports one T cell receptor beta chain. Generated by immunoSEQ multiplex PCR, the TCRdb table keeps only in-frame clones and is missing some. This sample has roughly 180,000 clones, with over 75% found just once. This record belongs to a study of blood T cell repertoires in COVID-19. Study-wide context: Acute and convalescent COVID-19 specimens originated in the United States, Italy and Spain.

Trimming removed 7 bases from V and 10 bases from J, with 11 bases in between. The CDR3 extends over 12 amino acids. CDR1 SNHLY and CDR2 FYNNEI come from the germline V gene. The chain recombines TRBV2 with TRBJ1-6; D not resolved. The clonotype comes from a man aged 45-65 years who had recovered from COVID-19. The specimen was PBMCs or T cells enriched from blood (not recorded which). CDR3 bases: TGTGCCAGCATGGAGGGAAGGTCACCCCTCCACTTT. It is translated as CASMEGRSPLHF.